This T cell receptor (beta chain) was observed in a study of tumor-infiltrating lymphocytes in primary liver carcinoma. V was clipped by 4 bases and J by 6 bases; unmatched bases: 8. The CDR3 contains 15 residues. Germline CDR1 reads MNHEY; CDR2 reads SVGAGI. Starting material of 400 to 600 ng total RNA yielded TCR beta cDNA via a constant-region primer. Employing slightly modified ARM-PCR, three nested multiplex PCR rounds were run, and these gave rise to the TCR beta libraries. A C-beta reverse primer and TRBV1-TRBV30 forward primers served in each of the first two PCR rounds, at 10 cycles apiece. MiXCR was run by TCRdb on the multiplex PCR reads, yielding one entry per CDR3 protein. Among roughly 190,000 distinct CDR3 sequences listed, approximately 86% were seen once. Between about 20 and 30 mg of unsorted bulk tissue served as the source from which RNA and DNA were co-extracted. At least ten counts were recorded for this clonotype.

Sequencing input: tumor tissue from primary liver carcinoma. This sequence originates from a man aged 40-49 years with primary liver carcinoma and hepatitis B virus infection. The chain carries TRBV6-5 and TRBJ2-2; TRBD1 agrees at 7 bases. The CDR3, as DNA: TGTGCCAGCAGTTTCCGACAACAGGGGCCCGGGGAGCTGTTTTTT. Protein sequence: CASSFRQQGPGELFF.